This T cell receptor beta chain came from a study of T cells expressing NK-cell markers. Study information: According to the study, TCR beta repertoires originated from sorted CD3+CD56+NKG2C+, CD3+CD56+NKG2C- and CD3+CD56-NKG2C+ T cells. Study-wide results and caveats: Dominant NKG2C+ clonotypes were found to form about 1.0-7.0% of CD8+ T cells in several donors. The CD3+CD56-NKG2C+ fraction of several donors was also led by these clonotypes.

As regards this clonotype: The antigen is unknown.

The CDR3 has 14 amino acids. Germline-derived CDR1 and CDR2 are SGHNT and YYREEE (reference sequence). TCR beta cDNA was made by 5'RACE template switching with UMIs. With the 5' RACE reads reprocessed, TCRdb shows one record per CDR3 protein and no DNA. The sample includes about 450,000 distinct CDR3 sequences. Material for sequencing was blood T cells: a sorted CD56 or NKG2C T cell subset, CD4+ or CD8+ T cells, or bulk PBMC T cells (not recorded which). This TCR derives from a woman aged 18 to 75 in good health. The chain employs TRBV5-4 and TRBJ1-4. The CDR3 is CASSEDKKDEKLFF. Looking up the rest from reference TRBV5-4 and TRBJ1-4 gives the full variable domain: ETGVTQSPTHLIKTRGQQVTLRCSSQSGHNTVSWYQQALGQGPQFIFQYYREEENGRGNFPPRFSGLQFPNYSSELNVNALELDDSALYLCASSEDKKDEKLFFGSGTQLSVL.